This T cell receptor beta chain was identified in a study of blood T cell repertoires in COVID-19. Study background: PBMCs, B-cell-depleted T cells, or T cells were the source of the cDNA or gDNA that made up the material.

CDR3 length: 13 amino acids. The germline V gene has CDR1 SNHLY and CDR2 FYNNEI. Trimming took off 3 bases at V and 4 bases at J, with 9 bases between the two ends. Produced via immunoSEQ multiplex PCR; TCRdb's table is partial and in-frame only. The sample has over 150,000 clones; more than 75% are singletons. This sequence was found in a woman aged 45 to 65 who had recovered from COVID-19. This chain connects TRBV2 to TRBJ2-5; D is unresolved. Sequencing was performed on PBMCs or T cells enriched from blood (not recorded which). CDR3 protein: CASSEQVGETQYF. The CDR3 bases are TGTGCCAGCAGTGAGCAGGTAGGAGAGACCCAGTACTTC.